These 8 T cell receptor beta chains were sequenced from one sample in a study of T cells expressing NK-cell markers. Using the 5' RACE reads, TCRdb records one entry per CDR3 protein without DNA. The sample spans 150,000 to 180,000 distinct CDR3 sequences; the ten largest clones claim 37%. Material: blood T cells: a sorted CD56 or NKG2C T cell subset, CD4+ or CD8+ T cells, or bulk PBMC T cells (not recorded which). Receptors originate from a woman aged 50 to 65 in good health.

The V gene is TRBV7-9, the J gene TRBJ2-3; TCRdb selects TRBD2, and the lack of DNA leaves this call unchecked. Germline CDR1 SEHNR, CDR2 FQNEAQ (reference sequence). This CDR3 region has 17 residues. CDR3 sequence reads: CASSSPGTRYGADTQYF.

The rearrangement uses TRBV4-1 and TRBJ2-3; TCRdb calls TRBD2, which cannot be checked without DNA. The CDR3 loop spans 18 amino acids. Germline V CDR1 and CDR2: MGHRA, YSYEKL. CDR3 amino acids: CASSHPPLAALSPDTQYF.

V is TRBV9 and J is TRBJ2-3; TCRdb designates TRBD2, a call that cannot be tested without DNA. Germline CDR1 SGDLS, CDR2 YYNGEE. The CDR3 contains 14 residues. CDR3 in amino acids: CASSESGLDDTQYF.

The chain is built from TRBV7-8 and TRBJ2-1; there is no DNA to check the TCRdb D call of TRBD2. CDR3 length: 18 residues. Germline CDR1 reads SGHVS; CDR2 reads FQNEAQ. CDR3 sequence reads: CASSLTGTSGSWRNEQFF.

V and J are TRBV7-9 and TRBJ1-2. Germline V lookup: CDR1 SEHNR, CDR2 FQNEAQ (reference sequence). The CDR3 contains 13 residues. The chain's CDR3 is CASSRAGNYGYTF.

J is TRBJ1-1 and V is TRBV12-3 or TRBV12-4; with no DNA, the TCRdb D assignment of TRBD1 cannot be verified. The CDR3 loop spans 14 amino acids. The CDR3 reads CASSGHLKGTEAFF.

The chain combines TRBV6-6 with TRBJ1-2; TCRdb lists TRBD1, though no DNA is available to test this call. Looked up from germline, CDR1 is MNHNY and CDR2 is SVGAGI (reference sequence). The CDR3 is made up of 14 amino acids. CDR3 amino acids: CASGTGTASGGYTF.

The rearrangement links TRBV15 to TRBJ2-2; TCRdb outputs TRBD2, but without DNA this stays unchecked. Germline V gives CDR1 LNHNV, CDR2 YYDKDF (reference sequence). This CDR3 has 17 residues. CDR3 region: CATSMKPSGANYGELFF.